Shown below are 12 T cell receptor beta chains from a single sample sequenced in a study of T cells in Graves' hyperthyroidism and ophthalmopathy. Authors of the study amplified TCR beta CDR3 regions from RNA transcripts. The TCR CDR3 was amplified in a first-round RT-PCR using the HTBI primer set. TCRdb ran MiXCR on the multiplex PCR reads and lists one entry per CDR3 protein. The sample records hundreds of thousands of distinct CDR3 sequences, around 15% being singletons. The sample comprised blood. The receptors were sampled from a woman aged 30 to 39 with Graves' hyperthyroidism.

Of note for this clonotype: This may arise from a read error, as a much more abundant clone is one base away. Here the CDR3 reads CATSRDLRDTQYF. In DNA, the CDR3 is TGTGCCACCAGCAGAGATCTCCGTGATACGCAGTATTTT. This sequence joins TRBV15 and TRBJ2-3; D unclear. This CDR3 spans 13 amino acids. The germline CDR1 and CDR2 sequences are LNHNV and YYDKDF (reference sequence). V shed 0 bases and J shed 6 bases, with 7 bases lying between them.

This clonotype was recorded at least ten times. The gene calls are TRBV12-5 and TRBJ2-3; maybe TRBD1 (5 bases). From germline, CDR1 is LGHNT and CDR2 FRNRAP. The CDR3 is 14 amino acids. Trimming pared 3 bases from V and 4 bases from J, leaving 11 bases between. DNA for the CDR3: TGTGCTAGTGGTTTAAGAAGGGGCGCAGATACGCAGTATTTT. It encodes CASGLRRGADTQYF.

The J gene is TRBJ2-3, the V gene TRBV27, with 8 bases that match TRBD1. The length of the CDR3 is 13 residues. Looked up from germline, CDR1 is MNHEY and CDR2 is SMNVEV (reference sequence). V lost 7 bases to trimming and J lost 4 bases; unmatched junction nucleotides: 4. The chain's CDR3 is CASILTGADTQYF. The CDR3 DNA follows: TGTGCCAGCATACTGACAGGGGCAGATACGCAGTATTTT.

The genes are TRBV4-3 and TRBJ2-1, with D perhaps TRBD1 (5 bases). CDR3 length equals 15 residues. V lost 0 bases, J lost 6 bases, and 12 bases lay in between. The germline CDR1 and CDR2 sequences are LGHNA and YSLEER. The CDR3 nucleotides are TGCGCCAGCAGCCAAGACGGGCAGGGCGCCAATGAGCAGTTCTTC. Translated: CASSQDGQGANEQFF.

In this sample, this clonotype turned up many times. The chain links TRBV12-3 or TRBV12-4 to TRBJ1-1; 8 bases are a match to TRBD1. Trimming cost V 3 bases and J 1 base; bases outside gene matches: 4. This CDR3 is 15 amino acids long. The CDR3 loop reads CASSLRTGTNTEAFF. Written as DNA, the CDR3 is TGTGCCAGCAGTTTGAGGACAGGGACGAACACTGAAGCTTTCTTT.

The chain carries TRBV20-1 and TRBJ2-1, with TRBD2 matching over 11 bases. V trimming: 5 bases; J trimming: 8 bases; junction bases outside the gene matches: 11. Per the germline V gene, CDR1 is DFQATT and CDR2 is SNEGSKA (reference sequence). CDR3 length: 15 amino acids. CDR3 nucleotides: TGCAGTGCTCTGATCGGACTAGCGGGTATCTATGAGCAGTTCTTC. This codes for CSALIGLAGIYEQFF.

This clonotype showed up many times. V usage is TRBV11-2 and J usage is TRBJ2-1, with D hard to call. Between the trimmed V and J ends, which lost 4 bases and 3 bases, there was a span of 13 bases. CDR3 length: 15 amino acids. Germline CDR1 SGHAT, CDR2 FQNNGV. CDR3 sequence (DNA): TGTGCCAGCAGCTCCGGTTTCTCAAACTACAATGAGCAGTTCTTC. It encodes CASSSGFSNYNEQFF.

This chain's CDR3 is CASSELGAGGNTDTQYF. In DNA form, the CDR3 reads TGTGCCAGCAGTGAATTAGGAGCGGGAGGTAACACAGATACGCAGTATTTT. The chain links TRBV6-1 to TRBJ2-3, with 9 bases lining up with TRBD2. The trim removed 2 bases at V and 2 bases at J, leaving 8 bases unmatched. The length of the CDR3 is 17 residues. Germline loops: CDR1 MNHNS, CDR2 SASEGT.

The CDR3 here is CAISEGSGRYNEQFF. In DNA form, the CDR3 reads TGTGCCATCAGTGAAGGGAGCGGGAGGTACAATGAGCAGTTCTTC. V usage is TRBV10-3 and J usage is TRBJ2-1; 9 nucleotides line up with TRBD2. CDR3 length: 15 amino acids. Germline CDR1 reads ENHRY; CDR2 reads SYGVKD. J gave up 4 bases and V 3 bases, and 4 bases lay outside the gene matches.

V usage is TRBV20-1 and J usage is TRBJ2-2; weak D call: TRBD1 (5 bases). This CDR3 has 13 amino acids. V gave up 3 bases and J gave up 7 bases, with 12 bases separating them. CDR1 is DFQATT and CDR2 is SNEGSKA in the germline V gene (reference sequence). CDR3 in DNA: TGCAGTGCTAGTACAGGAAGCTTCGGGGAGCTGTTTTTT. Its translation is CSASTGSFGELFF.

This clonotype was counted many times. The V and J genes are TRBV12-3 or TRBV12-4 and TRBJ2-3; TRBD2 aligns across 8 bases. This CDR3 is 15 amino acids long. V shed 6 bases, J shed 0 bases, and the junction held 5 bases outside the gene matches. In DNA form, the CDR3 reads TGTGCCAGCAGCATAGCGGGGATAAGCACAGATACGCAGTATTTT. This codes for CASSIAGISTDTQYF.

V and J are TRBV27 and TRBJ2-7, with 8 bases matching TRBD2. The germline gives CDR1 MNHEY, CDR2 SMNVEV (reference sequence). V trimming: 3 bases; J trimming: 0 bases; junction bases outside the gene matches: 4. This CDR3 spans 15 amino acids. In nucleotides, the CDR3 is TGTGCCAGCAGTTTTTCTAGCGGGTACTCCTACGAGCAGTACTTC. It codes for CASSFSSGYSYEQYF.